These T cell receptor beta chains were read from a single sample in a study of graft-versus-host responses after intestinal transplantation. Their cognate antigens are unknown. TCRdb's table, derived via immunoSEQ multiplex PCR, lists solely in-frame clones and lacks some. Here the sample spans over 90,000 clones, 90% to 95% being singletons. The sample in question was unstimulated CD4+ T cells sorted from spleen or lymph node cells, obtained before transplant. Receptor source: a human donor who was the organ donor for an intestinal transplant. The CDR3 runs from the conserved cysteine through the conserved F or W. D genes are given only for firm matches. Expanded clones get a size class; other rows say once, few or many, or leave the size out.

TRBJ2-1,-,-,TRBV7-3,TGTGCCACCACCTTGGGACCGGGACACCACAATGAGCAGTTCTTC,CATTLGPGHHNEQFF
TRBJ2-1,-,-,TRBV14,TGTGCCAGCAGCCTATTAACCTACAATGAGCAGTTCTTC,CASSLLTYNEQFF
TRBJ2-7,-,-,TRBV7-3,TGTGCCAGCAGCTTAAGCGTGGAGGGTGAGCAGTACTTC,CASSLSVEGEQYF
TRBJ2-6,-,few,TRBV5-5,TGTGCCAGCACCCCGCCAGCTAGCTCTGGGGCCAACGTCCTGACTTTC,CASTPPASSGANVLTF
TRBJ2-7,-,-,TRBV7-9,TGTGCCAGCAGCTTATCCCTCTCCTACGAGCAGTACTTC,CASSLSLSYEQYF
TRBJ2-1,TRBD2,-,TRBV7-6,TGTGCCAGCAGTAAACAACTAGCGGGGGGCAGCTCCTACAATGAGCAGTTCTTC,CASSKQLAGGSSYNEQFF
TRBJ1-6,-,-,TRBV2,TGTGCCAGCACGGAAAGCGTTAATTCACCCCTCCACTTT,CASTESVNSPLHF
TRBJ1-5,-,-,TRBV19,TGTGCCAGTACAATGAACAGTCAGCCCCAGCATTTT,CASTMNSQPQHF
TRBJ2-1,TRBD1,-,TRBV4-1,TGCGCCAGCAGCCAGATGCCCCCCCGGACAGGGGCAACCTACAATGAGCAGTTCTTC,CASSQMPPRTGATYNEQFF
TRBJ1-4,-,few,TRBV10-3,TGTGCCATCAGCCAAACGGTTAATGAAAAACTGTTTTTT,CAISQTVNEKLFF
TRBJ2-7,-,-,TRBV6-1,TGTGCCAGCGAGGTGACAGTCTACGAGCAGTACTTC,CASEVTVYEQYF
TRBJ1-2,-,-,TRBV4-1,TGCGCCAGCAGCCAAGATCCCGGCAGGGACTATGGCTACACCTTC,CASSQDPGRDYGYTF
TRBJ1-1,-,-,TRBV16,TGTGCCAGCAGCCGCCTCCCCGGTTCAAACACTGAAGCTTTCTTT,CASSRLPGSNTEAFF
TRBJ2-1,TRBD2,once,TRBV19,TGTGCCAGTAGTATCATGGGGACTAGGAGCAACTACAATGAGCAGTTCTTC,CASSIMGTRSNYNEQFF
TRBJ1-2,-,-,TRBV4-3,TGCGCCAGCAGCAGCAACTATGGCTACACCTTC,CASSSNYGYTF
TRBJ1-5,-,-,TRBV7-2,TGTGCCAGCAGCTTATATGCCAGGGTATTGGACAATCAGCCCCAGCATTTT,CASSLYARVLDNQPQHF
TRBJ2-7,-,once,TRBV7-3,TGTGCCAGCAGCTTTGAACGGGGGTACGAGCAGTACTTC,CASSFERGYEQYF
TRBJ2-2,TRBD2,-,TRBV4-1,TGCGCCAGCAGCCAAGGGGGTAGCGGGGGACCGAACACCGGGGAGCTGTTTTTT,CASSQGGSGGPNTGELFF
TRBJ2-1,TRBD2,-,TRBV11-3,TGTGCCAGCAGCTTATCAAGCGGGGGGGGGTACAATGAGCAGTTCTTC,CASSLSSGGGYNEQFF
TRBJ2-7,TRBD1,-,TRBV7-2,TGTGCCAGCAGCCAAAGCCGGGACAGGGTCAACGAGCAGTACTTC,CASSQSRDRVNEQYF
TRBJ1-3,TRBD1,-,TRBV19,TGTGCCAGTAGGCCCGGACAGGGCCACACCATATATTTT,CASRPGQGHTIYF
TRBJ2-1,TRBD1,once,TRBV5-4,TGTGCCAGCAGCCTCCAGGACAGGAGCTCCTACAATGAGCAGTTCTTC,CASSLQDRSSYNEQFF
TRBJ1-4,-,once,TRBV16,TGTGCCAGCAGCCAAGGTTCGGGAACTAATGAAAAACTGTTTTTT,CASSQGSGTNEKLFF
TRBJ1-2,TRBD1,-,TRBV7-9,TGTGCCAGCAGGCGGGACAGGGAGGATGGCTACACCTTC,CASRRDREDGYTF
TRBJ2-2,TRBD1,-,TRBV7-9,TGTGCCAGCAGCCCCGCCGGACAGGGGGTTTACACCGGGGAGCTGTTTTTT,CASSPAGQGVYTGELFF
TRBJ1-4,-,-,TRBV29-1,TGCAGCGTGACCAGGGTCGGGGAAAAACTGTTTTTT,CSVTRVGEKLFF
TRBJ2-3,-,-,TRBV5-8,TGTGCCAGCAGCTTGTTACACCCCACAGATACGCAGTATTTT,CASSLLHPTDTQYF
TRBJ1-2,-,-,TRBV28,TGTGCCAGCATCTCTAACTATGGCTACACCTTC,CASISNYGYTF
TRBJ2-7,-,-,TRBV30,TGTGCCTGGAGCCGGATAGGGGTGGGGCAGTACTTC,CAWSRIGVGQYF
TRBJ2-6,-,once,TRBV4-1,TGCGCCAGCAGCCAAGGACAGGTTAGCTCTGGGGCCAACGTCCTGACTTTC,CASSQGQVSSGANVLTF
TRBJ1-1,-,-,TRBV11-2,TGTGCCAGCAGCGCCCGACAGACGGAAGCCGAAGCTTTCTTT,CASSARQTEAEAFF
TRBJ1-5,TRBD1,-,TRBV28,TGTGCCAGCAGGCGGACAGGGGACAATCAGCCCCAGCATTTT,CASRRTGDNQPQHF
TRBJ1-6,TRBD1,-,TRBV19,TGTGCCAGTAGTCTAGGACAGGGAATTTCACCCCTCCACTTT,CASSLGQGISPLHF
TRBJ2-7,TRBD1,once,TRBV29-1,TGCAGCGTTTGGGACAGGGGGCGCGAGCAGTACTTC,CSVWDRGREQYF
TRBJ2-5,TRBD2,once,TRBV7-2,TGTGCCAGCAGCTTCGGGCGACTAGCGGGGGGGCGGGAGACCCAGTACTTC,CASSFGRLAGGRETQYF
TRBJ1-4,-,-,TRBV5-1,TGCGCCAGCAGCGGAACAGGCGGCTACGAAAAACTGTTTTTT,CASSGTGGYEKLFF
TRBJ2-1,TRBD2,-,TRBV7-2,TGTGCCAGCAGCGCACACGTTTTGCGGGGGGGCCGCAATGAGCAGTTCTTC,CASSAHVLRGGRNEQFF
TRBJ2-7,-,-,TRBV4-1,TGCGCCAGCAGCCAAGTATCGGGCGAGCAGTACTTC,CASSQVSGEQYF
TRBJ1-1,-,-,TRBV28,TGTGCCAGCAGTTTACTGGGGGGGAACACTGAAGCTTTCTTT,CASSLLGGNTEAFF
TRBJ1-2,-,-,TRBV7-2,TGTGCCAGCAGCTTAAGGACTCCCACCCTCTATGGCTACACCTTC,CASSLRTPTLYGYTF